Described below is a single T cell receptor (beta chain) sequence and its context. This record belongs to a study of T cell responses to AZD1222 COVID-19 vaccine. Profiling relied on immunoSEQ multiplex PCR, and the TCRdb table lists in-frame clones only, not all of them. The sample contains over 120,000 clones, around 85% of which appear only once. The V end was cut by 1 base, the J end by 4 bases, with 8 bases between. The CDR3 consists of 13 residues. Germline V gene sequence: CDR1 SGDLS, CDR2 YYNGEE. V gene TRBV9 combines with J gene TRBJ1-1; D not certain. The sequence was collected from an adult in good health. The specimen comprised peripheral blood, sampled on day 0 of AZD1222 vaccination. DNA of the CDR3: TGTGCCAGCAGCGTAAGGGTGGGCACTGAAGCTTTCTTT. Protein: CASSVRVGTEAFF.